The 10 T cell receptor beta chains reported below all come from one sample, sequenced in a study of cytomegalovirus exposure and HLA in healthy donors. Both 60 Vbeta primers and 13 Jbeta primers went into the PCR. The protocol was immunoSEQ multiplex PCR, while the TCRdb copy is restricted to in-frame clones and leaves out a portion. The sample lists some 120,000 clones, around 83% occurring once. The sample taken for sequencing was PBMCs. The receptors were gathered from a human donor in good health.

In its sample, this clone was seen once. V gene TRBV19 combines with J gene TRBJ1-6; TRBD1 agrees at 9 bases. Unmatched junction bases numbered 17, after V lost 5 bases and J lost 0 bases. In germline, CDR1 is LNHDA, CDR2 SQIVND (reference sequence). The CDR3 totals 21 residues. DNA for the CDR3: TGTGCCAGTAGTCCCCCCCCAGGACAGGGGTCCACCAGCTCCTATAATTCACCCCTCCACTTT. Its protein product is CASSPPPGQGSTSSYNSPLHF.

This clone came up once. The chain links TRBV15 to TRBJ2-7; a weak D match, TRBD2 (7 bases). CDR1 LNHNV and CDR2 YYDKDF come from the germline V gene (reference sequence). The CDR3 totals 16 residues. V was trimmed by 4 bases and J by 6 bases, leaving 22 bases between them. CDR3 bases: TGTGCCACCAGCACCCCCAACACGGGGGGCGGGGGCGAGCAGTACTTC. The encoded protein is CATSTPNTGGGGEQYF.

The chain has TRBV10-3 and TRBJ2-7; possibly TRBD2 for D (6 bases). The V gene's germline CDR1 is ENHRY and CDR2 SYGVKD. The CDR3 extends over 17 amino acids. V lost 2 bases, J lost 0 bases, and 17 bases lay in between. For the CDR3, the DNA is TGTGCCATCAGTGAGGCGGGACCGGGGCAAGGCTCCTACGAGCAGTACTTC. This translates into CAISEAGPGQGSYEQYF.

V and J are TRBV2 and TRBJ2-3, with TRBD1 as a possible D gene (6 bases). Trimming removed 4 bases from V and 6 bases from J, with 14 bases in between. The CDR3 spans 14 residues. CDR1 and CDR2 from the germline V gene are SNHLY and FYNNEI. This chain's CDR3 is CASSVQGQGDTQYF. The CDR3 DNA sequence: TGTGCCAGCAGTGTGCAGGGGCAAGGGGATACGCAGTATTTT.

V and J are TRBV7-6 and TRBJ2-3; perhaps TRBD1 as D (5 bases). V gave up 7 bases and J gave up 5 bases, with 13 bases separating them. There are 13 residues in the CDR3. Germline CDR1 is SGHVS and CDR2 is FNYEAQ. The CDR3: CASMKGQGDTQYF. CDR3 nucleotide sequence: TGTGCCAGCATGAAGGGGCAGGGAGATACGCAGTATTTT.

This chain uses TRBV10-3 with TRBJ1-5; D is unclear. Germline CDR1 and CDR2: ENHRY and SYGVKD. The CDR3 loop spans 13 amino acids. V was clipped by 10 bases and J by 3 bases, with 13 bases between them. The CDR3 DNA reads as TGTGCCAGCAGCGGCCAGGACAATCAGCCCCAGCATTTT. As protein: CASSGQDNQPQHF.

The V and J genes are TRBV19 and TRBJ2-1; 8 nucleotides align to TRBD2. CDR1 and CDR2 from the germline V gene are LNHDA and SQIVND (reference sequence). The CDR3 is made up of 16 amino acids. The J segment lost 7 bases and the V segment lost 5 bases, leaving 13 bases of the junction unmatched. As DNA, the CDR3 is TGTGCCAGTAGTGGGGGTGGGATAGCGGGGCGGAATGAGCAGTTCTTC. Its translation is CASSGGGIAGRNEQFF.

The sample holds a few counts of this clone. This rearrangement joins TRBV21-1 to TRBJ1-5; the table's D gene call, TRBD1, was not cross checked with the DNA. TRBV21-1 is annotated as a pseudogene. The CDR3 has 18 residues. The CDR3 here is CASRTQGRKGYCNQPQHF. The CDR3 DNA reads as TGTGCCAGCAGGACACAGGGGAGGAAAGGATACTGCAATCAGCCCCAGCATTTT.

The CDR3 loop is CASSTHRGQPQHF. The DNA for the CDR3 is TGTGCCAGCAGCACGCACAGGGGACAGCCCCAGCATTTT. The V gene is TRBV6-6, the J gene TRBJ1-5, with TRBD1 matching over 7 bases. The CDR3 has 13 residues. Germline V lookup: CDR1 MNHNY, CDR2 SVGAGI (reference sequence). With 6 bases clipped from V and 7 bases from J, the junction kept 6 bases outside the gene matches.

The chain couples TRBV18 to TRBJ2-1; 10 bases map to TRBD1. This CDR3 comprises 14 residues. V lost 5 bases and J lost 7; bases outside the gene matches: 5. CDR1 and CDR2 from the germline V gene are KGHSH and LQKENI. CDR3 in amino acids: CASSRDRGVNEQFF. CDR3 in DNA: TGTGCCAGCTCAAGGGACAGGGGTGTTAATGAGCAGTTCTTC.